The clone carrying this T cell receptor beta chain was detected ten times or more. Its antigen is unidentified. This sample was taken from a study of identical twins. General study findings and limits: Twins shared out-of-frame alpha sequences with excess low generation probability.

TCRdb called the 5' RACE reads again in MiXCR, with one record for every CDR3 protein. Of about 250,000 distinct CDR3 sequences in the sample, approximately 8.3% were seen once. Germline-derived CDR1 and CDR2 are SGDLS and YYNGEE. V was pared by 3 bases and J by 4 bases, with 19 bases between. The CDR3 extends over 16 amino acids. These records were also assigned to another study, of yellow fever vaccine responses in identical twins. That study reports: It has been reported that, in twins, the vaccine T cell response seemed partly convergent and partly personalized.

Input material: CD8+ T cells sorted from blood. The gene calls are TRBV9 and TRBJ1-2; no definite D call. The receptor's source is a woman aged 18-35 years in good health. The CDR3 reads CASSEPRIDPFYGYTF. CDR3 DNA: TGTGCCAGCAGCGAGCCCCGCATAGATCCCTTCTATGGCTACACCTTC.